Presented here are 20 T cell receptor beta chains from one specimen sequenced in a study of regulatory T cells in long-lasting Graves disease. Arm-PCR of CDR3 regions with iRepertoire HTBI primers generated TCR beta libraries. TCRdb analysed the multiplex PCR reads with MiXCR anew, one entry per CDR3 protein. The table records roughly 610,000 distinct CDR3 sequences, about 15% of them present only once. Time point in this sample: newly diagnosed GD, antithyroid drugs for less than 3 months. Isolated PBMC RNA provided the starting material for the TCR library. This sample was shared with a second study, whose subject was T cells in Graves' hyperthyroidism and ophthalmopathy.

This sample comprised peripheral blood mononuclear cells (PBMCs), obtained at new diagnosis, from a patient treated with antithyroid drugs. The receptors were sampled from a woman between 25 and 40 years old with Graves disease.

The table lists this clonotype with a few counts. The chain uses TRBV27 and TRBJ2-2; 7 bases are a match to TRBD2. This CDR3 contains 16 residues. The germline gives CDR1 MNHEY, CDR2 SMNVEV (reference sequence). The V and J ends lost 8 bases and 0 bases, in that order; junction bases with no gene match: 9. The CDR3 DNA reads TGTGCCAGCGGGGGGAGGGCTGATACGAACACCGGGGAGCTGTTTTTT. As protein: CASGGRADTNTGELFF.

This clonotype appeared many times. V usage is TRBV5-1 and J usage is TRBJ2-7, with D perhaps TRBD2 (6 bases). Germline lookup yields CDR1 SGHRS and CDR2 YFSETQ. Trimming took 0 bases from V and 3 from J, leaving 10 bases between them. This CDR3 has 14 amino acids. In nucleotides, the CDR3 is TGCGCCAGCAGCTTGGCCGCGGGGATCTACGAGCAGTACTTC. Its translation: CASSLAAGIYEQYF.

This clonotype was seen ten or more times. This rearrangement joins TRBV5-1 to TRBJ1-1; no reliable D call. CDR3 length: 14 residues. With 2 bases removed from V and 4 bases from J, the gap between germline ends came to 12 bases. Per the germline V gene, CDR1 is SGHRS and CDR2 is YFSETQ. CDR3 in DNA: TGCGCCAGCAGCTTTACGTCTGGTGGCACTGAAGCTTTCTTT. It yields the protein CASSFTSGGTEAFF.

The chain recombines TRBV2 with TRBJ1-2; 8 positions match TRBD1. With 6 bases clipped from V and 7 bases from J, the junction kept 7 bases outside the gene matches. The CDR3 extends over 13 amino acids. The germline CDR1 and CDR2 sequences are SNHLY and FYNNEI. The CDR3 sequence is CASSVGTGRGYTF. The CDR3 region has the DNA TGTGCCAGCAGCGTTGGGACAGGTCGTGGCTACACCTTC.

This clonotype has ten or more counts. The chain has TRBV2 and TRBJ2-1; TRBD1 or TRBD2 may be the D gene (7 bases each). Germline assignment: CDR1 SNHLY and CDR2 FYNNEI. Trimming took 5 bases from V and 0 from J, leaving 14 bases between them. The CDR3 has 16 amino acids. The DNA for the CDR3 is TGTGCCAGCAGTTTCCCAGGGGGGGGCTCCTACAATGAGCAGTTCTTC. Encoded protein: CASSFPGGGSYNEQFF.

This clonotype was seen repeatedly, ten times or more. The chain couples TRBV6-1 to TRBJ2-7; 7 bases match TRBD2. The trim removed 6 bases at V and 2 bases at J, leaving 10 bases unmatched. This CDR3 has 15 amino acids. The V gene's germline CDR1 is MNHNS and CDR2 SASEGT. CDR3 sequence reads: CASSWTRDLPYEQYF. The CDR3 nucleotides read TGTGCCAGCAGCTGGACTAGAGATCTCCCCTACGAGCAGTACTTC.

The J gene is TRBJ2-3, the V gene TRBV7-9; D is possibly TRBD1 (6 bases). The germline gives CDR1 SEHNR, CDR2 FQNEAQ (reference sequence). The CDR3 extends over 14 amino acids. Trimming took 7 bases from V and 1 from J, leaving 12 bases between them. The CDR3 DNA reads TGTGCCAGCACCTCAGGGGCGGGCACAGATACGCAGTATTTT. Protein product: CASTSGAGTDTQYF.

This clonotype has only a few counts. The chain carries TRBV18 and TRBJ1-1; D is uncertain. This CDR3 is built from 13 residues. CDR1 is KGHSH, CDR2 LQKENI, per germline. V lost 2 bases, J lost 5 bases, and 9 bases lay in between. The CDR3 DNA reads TGTGCCAGCTCACCAAATTGGGGAACTGAAGCTTTCTTT. Protein product: CASSPNWGTEAFF.

This clonotype has a count of ten or more. The chain has TRBV19 and TRBJ2-1, with 10 positions matching TRBD1. Looked up from germline, CDR1 is LNHDA and CDR2 is SQIVND (reference sequence). The V gene end was trimmed by 5 bases and the J gene end by 2 bases; junction bases not matched to a gene: 9. The CDR3 totals 17 residues. CDR3 DNA sequence: TGTGCCAGTAGTGACGGACCGGGACAGGGGCCCTACAATGAGCAGTTCTTC. Its translation is CASSDGPGQGPYNEQFF.

The V gene is TRBV5-1, the J gene TRBJ2-3; D remains ambiguous. Germline V lookup: CDR1 SGHRS, CDR2 YFSETQ. Trimming shortened V by 2 bases and J by 5 bases, and 6 bases separated the two germline ends. The CDR3 loop spans 12 amino acids. CDR3 sequence: CASSFTRDTQYF. The DNA of the CDR3 is TGCGCCAGCAGCTTCACCCGAGATACGCAGTATTTT.

In its sample, this clonotype was seen many times. The chain is built from TRBV27 and TRBJ1-1, with D possibly TRBD1 on 5 matching bases. Trimming left V 3 bases short and J 3 bases short, with 11 bases between. Germline lookup yields CDR1 MNHEY and CDR2 SMNVEV (reference sequence). The CDR3 runs 14 residues. In DNA, the CDR3 is TGTGCCAGCAGTTTGTCTGGGGCCCACACTGAAGCTTTCTTT. This gives the protein CASSLSGAHTEAFF.

This clonotype has more than one count but fewer than ten. This chain uses TRBV27 with TRBJ2-5; 10 nucleotides agree with TRBD2. The CDR3 sequence is 17 residues long. Trimming cost V 5 bases and J 4 bases; bases outside gene matches: 13. CDR1 MNHEY and CDR2 SMNVEV come from the germline V gene (reference sequence). CDR3 residues: CASSDRLAGAGRETQYF. CDR3 coding DNA: TGTGCCAGCAGTGACAGGCTAGCGGGAGCAGGTAGAGAGACCCAGTACTTC.

The CDR3 reads CASSLGEVGTEAFF. The CDR3 region has the DNA TGTGCCAGCAGCTTGGGGGAGGTCGGGACTGAAGCTTTCTTT. The J gene is TRBJ1-1, the V gene TRBV5-8, with D unresolved. Per germline, CDR1 SGHTS and CDR2 YDEGEE. The CDR3 extends over 14 amino acids. Trimming removed 0 bases from V and 5 bases from J, with 11 bases in between.

The chain uses TRBV30 and TRBJ1-2; TRBD1 is a possible D gene (5 bases). V lost 3 bases and J 3 bases, leaving 14 bases between the germline ends. Per germline, CDR1 GTSNPN and CDR2 SVGIG (reference sequence). The CDR3 has 14 amino acids. CDR3: CAWSWDGMDYGYTF. CDR3 coding DNA: TGTGCCTGGAGCTGGGACGGGATGGACTATGGCTACACCTTC.

This clonotype has just a few counts. This chain links TRBV5-4 with TRBJ2-1; 15 nucleotides agree with TRBD2. Germline V gives CDR1 SGHNT, CDR2 YYREEE (reference sequence). Trimming at V came to 0 bases and at J to 3 bases, leaving 4 bases not matched to a gene. This CDR3 comprises 18 residues. This chain's CDR3 is CASSLEGTSGRRYNEQFF. DNA of the CDR3: TGTGCCAGCAGCTTGGAGGGGACTAGCGGGAGGCGCTACAATGAGCAGTTCTTC.

The V gene is TRBV5-1, the J gene TRBJ2-5; D ambiguous. Germline assignment: CDR1 SGHRS and CDR2 YFSETQ. The CDR3 runs to 15 residues. V was clipped by 4 bases and J by 7 bases, with 20 bases between them. The CDR3 region is CASSLGARTAATQYF. The CDR3 DNA reads as TGCGCCAGCAGCCTGGGTGCCAGGACCGCCGCGACCCAGTACTTC.

There are many counts of this clonotype. V and J are TRBV6-1 and TRBJ1-1, with no clear D. Germline lookup yields CDR1 MNHNS and CDR2 SASEGT. This CDR3 spans 15 amino acids. V shed 3 bases and J shed 1 base, with 12 bases lying between them. CDR3 loop: CASSEAAAGNTEAFF. The CDR3 DNA follows: TGTGCCAGCAGTGAGGCAGCAGCGGGGAACACTGAAGCTTTCTTT.

The chain uses TRBV27 and TRBJ2-7; TRBD1 might be the D (6 bases). This CDR3 is 13 amino acids long. Between the trimmed V and J ends, which lost 5 bases and 7 bases, there was a span of 15 bases. CDR1 and CDR2 from the germline V gene are MNHEY and SMNVEV (reference sequence). DNA of the CDR3: TGTGCCAGCAGTATTAGGACAGCCCGGGAGCAGTACTTC. Encoded protein: CASSIRTAREQYF.

This clonotype was found many times. The CDR3 region has the DNA TGTGCCACCAGTGATTTTCGAAGTGCCGGGACTAGCGTTTCGGATGAGCAGTTCTTC. Translated, it gives CATSDFRSAGTSVSDEQFF. The chain links TRBV24-1 to TRBJ2-1, with TRBD2 matching over 10 bases. Unmatched junction bases numbered 16, after V lost 1 base and J lost 8 bases. Germline CDR1 is KGHDR and CDR2 is SFDVKD. This CDR3 comprises 19 residues.

In nucleotides, the CDR3 is TGTGCCAGCAGCTTATTACAGAGCTCCTACAATGAGCAGTTCTTC. This translates into CASSLLQSSYNEQFF. The V and J genes are TRBV7-2 and TRBJ2-1; D is unclear. Germline CDR1 reads SGHTA; CDR2 reads FQGNSA. The V end lost 2 bases, the J end lost 0 bases, and 8 bases lay between the germline ends. The CDR3 is 15 amino acids. The full variable domain, rest sourced from reference TRBV7-2 and TRBJ2-1, is GAGVSQSPSNKVTEKGKDVELRCDPISGHTALYWYRQSLGQGLEFLIYFQGNSAPDKSGLPSDRFSAERTGGSVSTLTIQRTQQEDSAVYLCASSLLQSSYNEQFFGPGTRLTVL.